The next 26 T cell receptor beta chains were all read from a single sample in a study of T cell responses to AZD1222 COVID-19 vaccine. TCRdb's copy holds only in-frame clones and misses some; the assay was immunoSEQ multiplex PCR. The profile shows tens of thousands of clones, around 89% of them singletons. Sequencing used peripheral blood, obtained 28 days after the second AZD1222 dose. The receptors were gathered from an adult who received the AZD1222 COVID-19 vaccine.

The genes are TRBV9 and TRBJ1-2; 9 bases align to TRBD1. Looked up from germline, CDR1 is SGDLS and CDR2 is YYNGEE. This CDR3 comprises 15 residues. With V trimmed by 6 bases and J by 1 base, 7 bases remained unmatched. The CDR3: CASNFLGQGNYGYTF. Here the CDR3 DNA reads TGTGCCAGCAACTTCTTGGGACAGGGTAACTATGGCTACACCTTC. The entire variable domain, with the rest obtained from reference TRBV9 and TRBJ1-2, is as follows: DSGVTQTPKHLITATGQRVTLRCSPRSGDLSVYWYQQSLDQGLQFLIQYYNGEERAKGNILERFSAQQFPDLHSELNLSSLELGDSALYFCASNFLGQGNYGYTFGSGTRLTVV.

This chain joins TRBV6-1 and TRBJ1-5; D uncertain. The CDR3 contains 15 residues. CDR1 and CDR2 from the germline V gene are MNHNS and SASEGT. V lost 1 base and J 0 bases, leaving 7 bases between the germline ends. This CDR3 is CASSEVGNSNQPQHF. As DNA, the CDR3 is TGTGCCAGCAGTGAAGTCGGTAATAGCAATCAGCCCCAGCATTTT.

This sequence joins TRBV19 and TRBJ1-5; D is unresolved. Trimming pared 1 base from V and 0 bases from J, leaving 7 bases between. In germline, CDR1 is LNHDA, CDR2 SQIVND (reference sequence). CDR3 size: 15 residues. The CDR3 region has the DNA TGTGCCAGTAGTATAGTCGGGCATAGCAATCAGCCCCAGCATTTT. It translates to CASSIVGHSNQPQHF. The whole variable domain, remainder taken from reference TRBV19 and TRBJ1-5, is DGGITQSPKYLFRKEGQNVTLSCEQNLNHDAMYWYRQDPGQGLRLIYYSQIVNDFQKGDIAEGYSVSREKKESFPLTVTSAQKNPTAFYLCASSIVGHSNQPQHFGDGTRLSIL.

The rearrangement joins TRBV4-1 to TRBJ2-3; 15 bases align to TRBD2. This CDR3 is built from 21 residues. The J segment lost 0 bases and the V segment lost 3 bases, leaving 13 bases of the junction unmatched. The germline gives CDR1 MGHRA, CDR2 YSYEKL. The CDR3 DNA sequence: TGCGCCAGCAGCCAGCCCGGACTAGCGGGGGGGAAGTCCTCTAGCACAGATACGCAGTATTTT. Residues: CASSQPGLAGGKSSSTDTQYF.

This chain links TRBV18 with TRBJ1-3; 8 positions match TRBD1. The germline V gene encodes CDR1 KGHSH and CDR2 LQKENI. The CDR3 runs to 16 residues. The V and J ends lost 2 bases and 3 bases, in that order; junction bases with no gene match: 6. The CDR3 sequence: CASSPVQGALGNTIYF. The CDR3 DNA follows: TGTGCCAGCTCACCAGTTCAGGGGGCGCTTGGAAACACCATATATTTT.

CDR3 residues: CASISLGESRDKSYEQYF. The CDR3 coding sequence is TGTGCCAGCATCTCTTTAGGGGAATCGCGGGACAAGTCCTACGAGCAGTACTTC. The chain joins TRBV11-2 to TRBJ2-7, with D perhaps assigned TRBD1 or TRBD2 (6 bases each). Trimming took off 7 bases at V and 1 base at J, with 26 bases between the two ends. Germline lookup yields CDR1 SGHAT and CDR2 FQNNGV. The CDR3 spans 18 residues.

This clone was seen a handful of times. The rearrangement joins TRBV6-6 to TRBJ1-5; 11 positions agree with TRBD1. Germline-derived CDR1 and CDR2 are MNHNY and SVGAGI (reference sequence). CDR3 length equals 15 residues. Trimming cost V 6 bases and J 5 bases; bases outside gene matches: 6. The CDR3 protein is CASSGTGGLDQPQHF. DNA for the CDR3: TGTGCCAGCAGCGGGACAGGGGGTCTCGATCAGCCCCAGCATTTT.

This chain uses TRBV15 with TRBJ2-1; TRBD1 matches 9 bases. This CDR3 has 13 residues. Losses at the gene ends were 8 bases for V and 12 bases for J; bases not matched to a gene: 11. The germline V gene encodes CDR1 LNHNV and CDR2 YYDKDF (reference sequence). The CDR3 nucleotides read TGTGCCACCTCACGGGACAGGGCTGAATGGCAGTTCTTC. It codes for CATSRDRAEWQFF. Full variable domain (missing parts from reference TRBV15 and TRBJ2-1): DAMVIQNPRYQVTQFGKPVTLSCSQTLNHNVMYWYQQKSSQAPKLLFHYYDKDFNNEADTPDNFQSRRPNTSFCFLDIRSPGLGDTAMYLCATSRDRAEWQFFGPGTRLTVL.

The chain carries TRBV24-1 and TRBJ2-3; tentatively, D is TRBD2 (5 bases). The CDR3 sequence is 11 residues long. The germline V and J ends were trimmed by 5 bases and 15 bases, with 14 bases remaining between them. The germline CDR1 and CDR2 sequences are KGHDR and SFDVKD. The CDR3 nucleotides read TGTGCCACCAGTGTTTCACCCCGGGGATATTTT. It encodes CATSVSPRGYF.

The gene calls are TRBV19 and TRBJ1-4, with D unresolved. CDR3 length equals 15 residues. The germline V gene encodes CDR1 LNHDA and CDR2 SQIVND (reference sequence). Trimming stripped 1 base from V and 8 bases from J, with 14 bases between. The CDR3 region is CASSIGREPGEKLFF. DNA of the CDR3: TGTGCCAGTAGTATAGGGAGGGAACCCGGGGAAAAACTGTTTTTT.

This clone was observed a handful of times. CDR3 amino acids: CASSPLDGELFF. CDR3 in DNA: TGTGCCAGCAGCCCCCTCGACGGGGAGCTGTTTTTT. The genes are TRBV3-1 (or the pseudogene TRBV3-2) and TRBJ2-2; D ambiguous. V lost 4 bases and J lost 7, with 7 bases in between. The CDR3 loop spans 12 amino acids. Per the germline V gene, CDR1 is LGHDT and CDR2 is YNNKEL (reference sequence).

This sequence joins TRBV7-9 and TRBJ2-2, with TRBD1 matching 7 bases. Germline CDR1 is SEHNR and CDR2 is FQNEAQ (reference sequence). There are 14 residues in the CDR3. After removal of 3 bases from V and 7 bases from J, the junction contained 5 bases not matched to a gene. The CDR3 here is CASSFGQAFGELFF. The DNA for the CDR3 is TGTGCCAGCAGCTTTGGACAGGCCTTCGGGGAGCTGTTTTTT.

This clone was observed a few times. CDR3 nucleotides: TGTGCCAGCAGTTCCGGGACAGGGGACGTGCAGCCCCAGCATTTT. It codes for CASSSGTGDVQPQHF. The V gene is TRBV6-5, the J gene TRBJ1-5, with 10 bases that match TRBD1. V was pared by 4 bases and J by 7 bases, with 7 bases of the junction left unmatched. From germline, CDR1 is MNHEY and CDR2 SVGAGI. The CDR3 is made up of 15 amino acids.

The chain carries TRBV6-2 or TRBV6-3 and TRBJ1-2; the D is unclear. V shed 2 bases and J shed 8 bases, with 9 bases lying between them. The CDR3 consists of 12 residues. Germline CDR1 is MNHEY and CDR2 is SVGEGT. The CDR3 is CASSYPDDGYTF. CDR3 DNA: TGTGCCAGCAGTTACCCGGACGACGGCTACACCTTC.

The rearrangement joins TRBV5-6 to TRBJ2-3, with 9 bases identical to TRBD2. Germline values: CDR1 SGHDT, CDR2 YYEEEE. V shed 0 bases and J 0 bases; nucleotides not matched to a gene: 11. The CDR3 is 19 residues long. The CDR3 loop reads CASSLVALAGGPSTDTQYF. The CDR3 nucleotides read TGTGCCAGCAGCTTGGTAGCACTAGCGGGCGGACCTAGCACAGATACGCAGTATTTT.

This clone was observed once. The chain uses TRBV6-5 and TRBJ1-6; D is uncertain. The V end lost 4 bases, the J end lost 8 bases, and 15 bases lay between the germline ends. Germline lookup yields CDR1 MNHEY and CDR2 SVGAGI. The CDR3 runs to 15 residues. CDR3: CASSSLAGRDSPLHF. The CDR3 DNA follows: TGTGCCAGCAGTTCCCTGGCGGGTCGAGATTCACCCCTCCACTTT.

The chain has TRBV6-6 and TRBJ1-5, with D tentatively TRBD1 (5 bases). In germline, CDR1 is MNHNY, CDR2 SVGAGI (reference sequence). This CDR3 region has 15 residues. Trimming took off 6 bases at V and 1 base at J, with 13 bases between the two ends. As DNA, the CDR3 is TGTGCCAGCAGGCTACATCGGGACAGCAATCAGCCCCAGCATTTT. It is translated as CASRLHRDSNQPQHF.

The rearrangement joins TRBV5-1 to TRBJ2-1, with 14 bases aligning to TRBD2. The CDR3 consists of 17 residues. Trimming at V came to 2 bases and at J to 9 bases, leaving 10 bases not matched to a gene. The V gene's germline CDR1 is SGHRS and CDR2 YFSETQ. The DNA for the CDR3 is TGCGCCAGCAGCTTTAAGACTAGCGGGAGGGCCTCGAGTGAGCAGTTCTTC. This codes for CASSFKTSGRASSEQFF. Drawing the rest from reference TRBV5-1 and TRBJ2-1, the complete variable domain is KAGVTQTPRYLIKTRGQQVTLSCSPISGHRSVSWYQQTPGQGLQFLFEYFSETQRNKGNFPGRFSGRQFSNSRSEMNVSTLELGDSALYLCASSFKTSGRASSEQFFGPGTRLTVL.

The sample holds a few counts of this clone. The chain links TRBV11-3 to TRBJ1-1; no firm D call. Looked up from germline, CDR1 is SGHNT and CDR2 is YENEEA. The V end was cut by 0 bases, the J end by 7 bases, with 6 bases between. The CDR3 consists of 12 residues. The CDR3 sequence: CASSLDPLEAFF. The CDR3 nucleotides are TGTGCCAGCAGCTTAGATCCCCTTGAAGCTTTCTTT.

V usage is TRBV19 and J usage is TRBJ2-6; D gene uncertain. This CDR3 comprises 14 residues. Germline lookup yields CDR1 LNHDA and CDR2 SQIVND (reference sequence). Trimming removed 5 bases from V and 1 base from J, with 6 bases in between. Here the CDR3 reads CASSPGSGANVLTF. In DNA form, the CDR3 reads TGTGCCAGTAGTCCTGGGTCTGGGGCCAACGTCCTGACTTTC.

J is TRBJ2-1 and V is TRBV30, with D tentatively TRBD2 (6 bases). Trimming removed 3 bases at V and 10 bases at J, with 13 bases between. Germline-derived CDR1 and CDR2 are GTSNPN and SVGIG (reference sequence). The CDR3 has 12 residues. The CDR3 DNA reads TGTGCCTGGAGGGCCCTTGGAGGGGAGCAGTTCTTC. This sequence encodes CAWRALGGEQFF.

This clone was found once. This chain connects TRBV11-3 to TRBJ1-2, with a possible D match to TRBD1 (5 bases). Germline V gives CDR1 SGHNT, CDR2 YENEEA. V was clipped by 1 base and J by 2 bases, with 8 bases between them. The CDR3 is made up of 14 amino acids. This chain's CDR3 is CASSLGSGNYGYTF. As DNA, the CDR3 is TGTGCCAGCAGCTTAGGGTCAGGGAACTATGGCTACACCTTC.

CDR3 loop: CASSLAKGISYEQYF. DNA of the CDR3: TGTGCCAGCAGCTTAGCGAAGGGGATCTCCTACGAGCAGTACTTC. The chain combines TRBV7-6 with TRBJ2-7; the D gene is possibly TRBD1 (5 bases). V was trimmed by 0 bases and J by 0 bases, leaving 9 bases between them. CDR3 length: 15 residues. Germline loops: CDR1 SGHVS, CDR2 FNYEAQ.

The rearrangement uses TRBV4-3 and TRBJ1-6; D is undetermined. CDR1 LGHNA and CDR2 YSLEER come from the germline V gene. This CDR3 region has 16 residues. Trimming pared 1 base from V and 6 bases from J, leaving 13 bases between. The chain's CDR3 is CASSQGPTAGNSPLHF. Written as DNA, the CDR3 is TGCGCCAGCAGCCAAGGTCCCACAGCGGGTAATTCACCCCTCCACTTT.

This sequence joins TRBV9 and TRBJ2-1, with TRBD2 matching over 8 bases. The CDR3 runs 14 residues. CDR1 and CDR2 from the germline V gene are SGDLS and YYNGEE. V shed 0 bases and J 5 bases; nucleotides not matched to a gene: 1. The CDR3 nucleotides are TGTGCCAGCAGCGTAGGCGGGGGGAACAATGAGCAGTTCTTC. Its translation is CASSVGGGNNEQFF.

V is TRBV4-1 and J is TRBJ1-4, with TRBD1 identical over 7 bases. CDR1 MGHRA and CDR2 YSYEKL come from the germline V gene. J gave up 6 bases and V 2 bases, and 3 bases lay outside the gene matches. The CDR3 sequence is 14 residues long. The CDR3: CASSQPGQDEKLFF. CDR3 coding DNA: TGCGCCAGCAGCCAACCCGGACAGGATGAAAAACTGTTTTTT.